This T cell receptor beta chain stems from a study of beta chain features in type 1 diabetes. Study-wide points: Among all four CD4+ subsets, Type 1 diabetes patients had TCRB CDR3s that were moderately but significantly shorter. Reduced insertions and increased deletions marked VDJ junctions in type 1 diabetes patients.

Purities over 98% were achieved in all sorted populations. A remark on this clone: The target antigen is unknown. The same CDR3 can be traced to other DNA sequences in this sample.

Expressed TCRB transcripts were sequenced because the entire RNA isolate underwent reverse transcription. Profiled with immunoSEQ multiplex PCR; TCRdb holds only in-frame clones, not every one. The sample lists over 150,000 clones, about 7.9% occurring once. This CDR3 has 15 amino acids. Germline V gene lookup returns CDR1 SGDLS and CDR2 YYNGEE. The junction had 2 bases not matched to a gene; V was cut back by 2 bases and J by 3 bases. The origin of this receptor is a man between 18 and 35 years old with type 1 diabetes. Sequenced sample: central memory CD4+ T cells from blood. This chain connects TRBV9 to TRBJ2-1; 10 nucleotides line up with TRBD1. The CDR3: CASSVRTGGYNEQFF. CDR3 nucleotides: TGTGCCAGCAGCGTGCGGACAGGGGGCTACAATGAGCAGTTCTTC.